Listed here are 24 T cell receptor beta chains from one sample, sequenced in a study of T cells in narcolepsy. Libraries were prepared by immunoSEQ multiplex PCR; TCRdb keeps only in-frame clonotypes and omits some of them. The top ten hold 2% to 2.5% of the sample, which has fewer than 40,000 clones, about 80% seen once. The sequenced sample consisted of memory (CD45RA-) CD4+ T cells from blood. The source is a human donor in good health.

The chain carries TRBV11-3 and TRBJ2-6; D perhaps matches TRBD2 (5 bases). This CDR3 spans 14 amino acids. V lost 5 bases to trimming and J lost 3 bases, with 8 bases between them. Germline V lookup: CDR1 SGHNT, CDR2 YENEEA. Here the CDR3 DNA reads TGTGCCAGCAGCGCAACTAGTGGGGCCAACGTCCTGACTTTC. This codes for CASSATSGANVLTF.

V gene TRBV28 combines with J gene TRBJ1-1, with TRBD1 identical over 7 bases. Germline CDR1 and CDR2: MDHEN and SYDVKM. The CDR3 is 16 residues long. Trimming took 4 bases from V and 7 from J; bases not matched to a gene: 15. The CDR3 DNA reads as TGTGCCAGCAGTTCTTCCAGGCTGAGGGGGCGTAATGAAGCTTTCTTT. It is translated as CASSSSRLRGRNEAFF.

The rearrangement links TRBV2 to TRBJ2-3, with 16 nucleotides matching TRBD2. Germline V gene data show CDR1 as SNHLY and CDR2 as FYNNEI. Trimming at V came to 4 bases and at J to 1 base, leaving 5 bases not matched to a gene. This CDR3 contains 18 residues. CDR3 protein: CASSAGTSGGARTDTQYF. CDR3 nucleotides: TGTGCCAGCAGTGCAGGGACTAGCGGGGGGGCCCGCACAGATACGCAGTATTTT.

The V gene is TRBV6-1, the J gene TRBJ1-1, with a weak D call TRBD1 (5 bases). The V end lost 3 bases, the J end lost 5 bases, and 10 bases lay between the germline ends. The germline V gene encodes CDR1 MNHNS and CDR2 SASEGT. This CDR3 comprises 13 residues. The CDR3 sequence: CASSDSRETEAFF. In DNA form, the CDR3 reads TGTGCCAGCAGTGACAGCAGGGAGACTGAAGCTTTCTTT.

This clone was detected only once. The J gene is TRBJ1-1, the V gene TRBV25-1; unclear D gene. From germline, CDR1 is MGHDK and CDR2 SYGVNS. V was cut by 8 bases and J by 7 bases, with 11 bases left in between. The CDR3 consists of 11 residues. CDR3 sequence (DNA): TGTGCCAGCGCAAGCGGGTTTGAAGCTTTCTTT. It translates to CASASGFEAFF. Drawing the rest from reference TRBV25-1 and TRBJ1-1, the complete variable domain is EADIYQTPRYLVIGTGKKITLECSQTMGHDKMYWYQQDPGMELHLIHYSYGVNSTEKGDLSSESTVSRIRTEHFPLTLESARPSHTSQYLCASASGFEAFFGQGTRLTVV.

J is TRBJ1-2 and V is TRBV6-1; weak D call: TRBD1 (5 bases). The germline CDR1 and CDR2 sequences are MNHNS and SASEGT. V was cut by 4 bases and J by 4 bases, with 7 bases left in between. CDR3 size: 12 residues. The CDR3 sequence is CASSVGGYGYTF. CDR3 in DNA: TGTGCCAGCAGTGTTGGGGGCTATGGCTACACCTTC.

The chain employs TRBV5-1 and TRBJ2-2; D possibly corresponds to TRBD2 (5 bases). CDR1 is SGHRS, CDR2 YFSETQ, per germline. This CDR3 region has 15 residues. V was cut by 3 bases and J by 7 bases, with 16 bases left in between. The CDR3 nucleotides are TGCGCCAGCAGCTCTAGCCCCCCTGGGAACGGGGAGCTGTTTTTT. This encodes CASSSSPPGNGELFF.

The J gene is TRBJ2-1, the V gene TRBV5-4, with D possibly matching TRBD2 (6 bases). Trimming removed 3 bases from V and 0 bases from J, with 10 bases in between. Germline V gene sequence: CDR1 SGHNT, CDR2 YYREEE (reference sequence). This CDR3 is built from 15 residues. The CDR3 protein is CASSWAGPSYNEQFF. DNA of the CDR3: TGTGCCAGCAGCTGGGCGGGACCCTCCTACAATGAGCAGTTCTTC.

V gene TRBV13 combines with J gene TRBJ2-3; possible D gene TRBD1, 6 bases. CDR1 is PRHDT and CDR2 is FYEKMQ in the germline V gene (reference sequence). V lost 5 bases, J lost 5 bases, and 14 bases lay in between. The CDR3 sequence is 14 residues long. The CDR3 DNA reads as TGTGCCAGCAGCGAGGCAGGGGTCCGAGATACGCAGTATTTT. Its translation is CASSEAGVRDTQYF.

V and J are TRBV6-5 and TRBJ2-7; unclear D gene. Germline lookup yields CDR1 MNHEY and CDR2 SVGAGI. V was cut by 5 bases and J by 2 bases, with 13 bases left in between. CDR3 length: 14 amino acids. The CDR3 loop is CASSDHSLTYEQYF. For the CDR3, the DNA is TGTGCCAGCAGTGATCACAGCCTAACCTACGAGCAGTACTTC.

This sequence joins TRBV2 and TRBJ2-2, with no clear D. Deletions cut 5 bases from V and 6 bases from J, with 10 bases between. Germline lookup yields CDR1 SNHLY and CDR2 FYNNEI. The CDR3 covers 13 residues. The CDR3: CASSSGLAGELFF. Written as DNA, the CDR3 is TGTGCCAGCAGTAGTGGCCTGGCCGGGGAGCTGTTTTTT. The complete variable domain, with remaining parts taken from reference TRBV2 and TRBJ2-2, reads EPEVTQTPSHQVTQMGQEVILRCVPISNHLYFYWYRQILGQKVEFLVSFYNNEISEKSEIFDDQFSVERPDGSNFTLKIRSTKLEDSAMYFCASSSGLAGELFFGEGSRLTVL.

The CDR3 DNA sequence: TGTGCCAGTAGGTCTCTCGTGTTCCCAAATGAGCAGTTCTTC. The encoded protein is CASRSLVFPNEQFF. V gene TRBV19 combines with J gene TRBJ2-1; D is unclear. Germline V lookup: CDR1 LNHDA, CDR2 SQIVND (reference sequence). The V end lost 6 bases, the J end lost 7 bases, and 16 bases lay between the germline ends. This CDR3 has 14 amino acids. Full variable domain (missing parts from reference TRBV19 and TRBJ2-1): DGGITQSPKYLFRKEGQNVTLSCEQNLNHDAMYWYRQDPGQGLRLIYYSQIVNDFQKGDIAEGYSVSREKKESFPLTVTSAQKNPTAFYLCASRSLVFPNEQFFGPGTRLTVL.

The rearrangement uses TRBV11-2 and TRBJ1-1; D not resolved. Per the germline V gene, CDR1 is SGHAT and CDR2 is FQNNGV. V was cut by 0 bases and J by 0 bases, with 8 bases left in between. The CDR3 sequence is 15 residues long. The CDR3 DNA is TGTGCCAGCAGCTTAGAGGGCCTCATGAACACTGAAGCTTTCTTT. This encodes CASSLEGLMNTEAFF.

In its sample, this clone was seen a few times. This rearrangement joins TRBV7-9 to TRBJ1-2; 9 positions agree with TRBD1. Germline V gene data show CDR1 as SEHNR and CDR2 as FQNEAQ (reference sequence). This CDR3 region has 14 residues. V was pared by 1 base and J by 7 bases, with 4 bases of the junction left unmatched. CDR3: CASSLETGGSGYTF. DNA of the CDR3: TGTGCCAGCAGCTTAGAGACAGGGGGAAGTGGCTACACCTTC.

The rearrangement joins TRBV19 to TRBJ2-4; D may be TRBD1 (6 bases). CDR1 and CDR2 (germline): LNHDA, SQIVND (reference sequence). Trimming cost V 5 bases and J 0 bases, with 8 bases left between them. This CDR3 comprises 14 residues. The CDR3: CASSEDRAKNIQYF. CDR3 coding DNA: TGTGCCAGTAGTGAGGACAGAGCCAAAAACATTCAGTACTTC.

This chain connects TRBV2 to TRBJ2-7; 9 bases align to TRBD1. V was clipped by 6 bases and J by 5 bases; unmatched bases: 8. CDR1 and CDR2 (germline): SNHLY, FYNNEI. The CDR3 sequence is 14 residues long. Written as DNA, the CDR3 is TGTGCCAGCAGGACCGGGACAGGGTATAACGAGCAGTACTTC. It specifies CASRTGTGYNEQYF.

The chain employs TRBV5-4 and TRBJ1-4; 7 positions match TRBD1. CDR1 and CDR2 (germline): SGHNT, YYREEE (reference sequence). The J segment lost 8 bases and the V segment lost 4 bases, leaving 8 bases of the junction unmatched. This CDR3 has 14 residues. CDR3 residues: CASSGLQGKEKLFF. For the CDR3, the DNA is TGTGCCAGCAGCGGGTTACAGGGGAAGGAAAAACTGTTTTTT. Full variable domain (missing parts from reference TRBV5-4 and TRBJ1-4): ETGVTQSPTHLIKTRGQQVTLRCSSQSGHNTVSWYQQALGQGPQFIFQYYREEENGRGNFPPRFSGLQFPNYSSELNVNALELDDSALYLCASSGLQGKEKLFFGSGTQLSVL.

The chain employs TRBV9 and TRBJ2-2; 8 bases fit TRBD1. Germline V lookup: CDR1 SGDLS, CDR2 YYNGEE. Losses at the gene ends were 5 bases for V and 5 bases for J; bases not matched to a gene: 14. CDR3 size: 17 residues. Written as DNA, the CDR3 is TGTGCCAGCAGGACCGGGACAGGTAATCTGAATACCGGGGAGCTGTTTTTT. Its protein is CASRTGTGNLNTGELFF. Variable domain in full (rest from reference TRBV9 and TRBJ2-2): DSGVTQTPKHLITATGQRVTLRCSPRSGDLSVYWYQQSLDQGLQFLIQYYNGEERAKGNILERFSAQQFPDLHSELNLSSLELGDSALYFCASRTGTGNLNTGELFFGEGSRLTVL.

The table lists this clone with a few counts. The J gene is TRBJ2-7, the V gene TRBV6-1, with D tentatively TRBD2 (5 bases). Trimming removed 1 base from V and 11 bases from J, with 21 bases in between. Germline V CDR1 and CDR2: MNHNS, SASEGT. The CDR3 covers 15 residues. CDR3 sequence reads: CASSEESASFAREYF. DNA for the CDR3: TGTGCCAGCAGTGAAGAGTCGGCCAGCTTTGCGCGGGAGTACTTC.

The chain combines TRBV11-3 with TRBJ2-5; 10 positions agree with TRBD2. The germline CDR1 and CDR2 sequences are SGHNT and YENEEA. V lost 3 bases, J lost 2 bases, and 9 bases stayed unmatched. The CDR3 covers 17 residues. CDR3 DNA sequence: TGTGCCAGCAGCTTTGGCCGAGCGGGAGGGCGACAAGAGACCCAGTACTTC. It codes for CASSFGRAGGRQETQYF. The variable domain in full, completed from reference TRBV11-3 and TRBJ2-5, reads EAGVVQSPRYKIIEKKQPVAFWCNPISGHNTLYWYLQNLGQGPELLIRYENEEAVDDSQLPKDRFSAERLKGVDSTLKIQPAELGDSAVYLCASSFGRAGGRQETQYFGPGTRLLVL.

The chain links TRBV19 to TRBJ1-6; TRBD1 might be the D (6 bases). CDR1 and CDR2 (germline): LNHDA, SQIVND (reference sequence). This CDR3 spans 13 amino acids. The ends were cut back, 7 bases at V and 8 bases at J, with 12 bases in the middle. The CDR3 DNA follows: TGTGCCAGTAAAGAGGGGGGCGATTCACCCCTCCACTTT. Protein product: CASKEGGDSPLHF.

The sample holds a few counts of this clone. This rearrangement joins TRBV19 to TRBJ1-2; D is uncertain. The CDR3 is 12 amino acids. V lost 4 bases and J lost 3, with 6 bases in between. Germline V gene sequence: CDR1 LNHDA, CDR2 SQIVND (reference sequence). The CDR3 is CASSTIDYGYTF. CDR3 DNA: TGTGCCAGTAGTACGATTGACTATGGCTACACCTTC. Full variable domain (remainder filled in from reference TRBV19 and TRBJ1-2): DGGITQSPKYLFRKEGQNVTLSCEQNLNHDAMYWYRQDPGQGLRLIYYSQIVNDFQKGDIAEGYSVSREKKESFPLTVTSAQKNPTAFYLCASSTIDYGYTFGSGTRLTVV.

The V call is TRBV19, the J call TRBJ1-5; no reliable D call. Germline V gives CDR1 LNHDA, CDR2 SQIVND (reference sequence). CDR3 length equals 12 residues. V lost 3 bases to trimming and J lost 6 bases, with 6 bases between them. CDR3 protein: CASSIGSQPQHF. The CDR3 DNA sequence: TGTGCCAGTAGTATCGGCAGTCAGCCCCAGCATTTT.

The rearrangement uses TRBV29-1 and TRBJ1-1; TRBD1 might be the D (5 bases). The V end lost 5 bases, the J end lost 6 bases, and 13 bases lay between the germline ends. The CDR3 is made up of 12 amino acids. Germline assignment: CDR1 SQVTM and CDR2 ANQGSEA. The CDR3 coding sequence is TGCAGCGTTCTCCCTGGGGCCGCTGAAGCTTTCTTT. Translating gives CSVLPGAAEAFF.